The rows below give T cell receptor beta chains drawn from one sample of a study of blood T cells in healthy people across ages. Via MiXCR, TCRdb re-called the 5' RACE reads, giving one row per CDR3 protein. The sample carries almost 800,000 distinct CDR3 sequences, 58% recorded once. The sequenced sample was blood. Receptors originate from a man younger than 45 in good health. Both conserved end residues are part of each CDR3. A D gene is named only where the DNA matches it firmly. Clone size is not always given. Where it is, it says once, few, many or a class for expanded clones.

clone size	V gene	D gene	J gene	CDR3 DNA	CDR3 protein
NA	TRBV29-1	NA	TRBJ2-1	TGCAGCGTTGAAGTGGGGTCCTCCTACAATGAGCAGTTCTTC	CSVEVGSSYNEQFF
few	TRBV7-2	TRBD1	TRBJ1-2	TGTGCCAGCAGCACCAGAGGACAGGCCAACTATGGCTACACCTTC	CASSTRGQANYGYTF
NA	TRBV20-1	NA	TRBJ2-7	TGCAGTGCCCAAAAAGGACGGAACTACGAGCAGTACTTC	CSAQKGRNYEQYF
few	TRBV20-1	NA	TRBJ1-1	TGCAGTGTGGCAGGGGACACTGAAGCTTTCTTT	CSVAGDTEAFF
NA	TRBV4-2	TRBD1	TRBJ2-1	TGTGCCAGCAGCCAAGATTGGGATACAGGGGGTAATGAGCAGTTCTTC	CASSQDWDTGGNEQFF
NA	TRBV29-1	NA	TRBJ2-1	TGCAGCGTTGAAACTACCCAGGGCCCGGAATCCTACAATGAGCAGTTCTTC	CSVETTQGPESYNEQFF
few	TRBV29-1	NA	TRBJ2-1	TGCAGCGTTGAAGGAGGCTCTCATGAGCAGTTCTTC	CSVEGGSHEQFF
NA	TRBV6-4	NA	TRBJ2-7	TGTGCCAGCACTCGACTAGATTCTTTCGAGCAGTACTTC	CASTRLDSFEQYF
NA	TRBV7-9	NA	TRBJ2-3	TGTTCCAGCAGCTCCCCATTCTTGGCCACAGATACGCAGTATTTT	CSSSSPFLATDTQYF
NA	TRBV7-2	NA	TRBJ2-1	TGTGCCAGCAGCTCACGACGTCGCTCCTACAATGAGCAGTTCTTC	CASSSRRRSYNEQFF